This T cell receptor (beta chain) appears in the sequencing data of a study of immune evolution from preneoplasia to lung adenocarcinoma. Data came from immunoSEQ multiplex PCR; TCRdb stores just in-frame clones and leaves some out. The profile shows just over 14,000 clones, around 84% of them singletons. The CDR3 is 16 amino acids. CDR1 is MNHEY, CDR2 SMNVEV, per germline (reference sequence). Trimming cost V 0 bases and J 0 bases, with 11 bases left between them. This clonotype was sampled from a person aged 55-79 years with lung adenocarcinoma. The sample taken for sequencing was FFPE minimally invasive lung adenocarcinoma tissue. The chain has TRBV27 and TRBJ1-1, with D possibly TRBD1 on 5 matching bases. CDR3 region: CASSLSLLGVNTEAFF. In DNA, the CDR3 is TGTGCCAGCAGTTTATCCTTATTGGGGGTGAACACTGAAGCTTTCTTT.